Shown below are 19 T cell receptor beta chains from a single sample sequenced in a study of blood T cell repertoires in COVID-19. Here immunoSEQ multiplex PCR was the method, and the copy in TCRdb shows in-frame clones only, minus some. Among about 160,000 clones listed, about 88% were seen once. Sample: peripheral blood. All receptors come from a man in his fifties or sixties with active or convalescent COVID-19.

This clone was counted a few times. The V gene is TRBV6-1, the J gene TRBJ2-7; D might be TRBD2 (5 bases). This CDR3 has 12 residues. Germline CDR1 is MNHNS and CDR2 is SASEGT. Trimming left V 3 bases short and J 3 bases short, with 6 bases between. The DNA for the CDR3 is TGTGCCAGCAGTGACGGGGTCTACGAGCAGTACTTC. Translated: CASSDGVYEQYF.

V is TRBV10-3 and J is TRBJ2-7, with 10 positions matching TRBD1. From germline, CDR1 is ENHRY and CDR2 SYGVKD. The V and J ends lost 10 bases and 9 bases, in that order; junction bases with no gene match: 15. The CDR3 has 14 amino acids. The CDR3 here is CASTPGQGLAGQYF. The CDR3, as DNA: TGTGCCAGCACCCCGGGACAGGGGTTAGCAGGGCAGTACTTC.

The table lists this clone with many counts. The chain joins TRBV3-1 (or the pseudogene TRBV3-2) to TRBJ1-2; possible D gene TRBD1, 6 bases. CDR1 and CDR2 from the germline V gene are LGHDT and YNNKEL (reference sequence). The V end was cut by 1 base, the J end by 5 bases, with 11 bases between. The CDR3 sequence is 14 residues long. CDR3 nucleotides: TGTGCCAGCAGCCAAGGATCTACAGGGTATGGCTACACCTTC. Translation gives CASSQGSTGYGYTF.

The chain joins TRBV5-1 to TRBJ2-6; 9 bases fit TRBD1. There are 18 residues in the CDR3. Germline loops: CDR1 SGHRS, CDR2 YFSETQ. J was trimmed by 0 bases and V by 2 bases; bases with no gene match: 6. The CDR3 DNA reads as TGCGCCAGCAGCTTCCGGACAGGGGCAACCTCTGGGGCCAACGTCCTGACTTTC. It translates to CASSFRTGATSGANVLTF.

The J gene is TRBJ1-3, the V gene TRBV7-9; TRBD1 agrees at 8 bases. V lost 5 bases, J lost 0 bases, and 3 bases stayed unmatched. Germline CDR1 and CDR2: SEHNR and FQNEAQ (reference sequence). There are 15 residues in the CDR3. DNA for the CDR3: TGTGCCAGCAGCATCGGGACAGGCTCTGGAAACACCATATATTTT. This translates into CASSIGTGSGNTIYF.

This chain joins TRBV19 and TRBJ1-2; 7 bases align to TRBD1. Unmatched junction bases numbered 8, after V lost 7 bases and J lost 3 bases. This CDR3 has 14 amino acids. Germline V gene lookup returns CDR1 LNHDA and CDR2 SQIVND (reference sequence). CDR3 loop: CASTSGGTHYGYTF. CDR3 bases: TGTGCCAGTACCTCAGGGGGTACTCACTATGGCTACACCTTC.

The genes are TRBV6-6 and TRBJ1-1; unclear D gene. Germline values: CDR1 MNHNY, CDR2 SVGAGI (reference sequence). Deletions cut 2 bases from V and 4 bases from J, with 11 bases between. The CDR3 sequence is 14 residues long. CDR3 DNA sequence: TGTGCCAGCAGTTACCCCGGACGGGGCACTGAAGCTTTCTTT. It specifies CASSYPGRGTEAFF.

CDR3: CASSPRATGPYGYTF. DNA for the CDR3: TGTGCCAGCAGCCCCCGAGCGACAGGGCCCTATGGCTACACCTTC. V usage is TRBV11-1 and J usage is TRBJ1-2; 7 bases line up with TRBD1. Germline V gives CDR1 SGHAT, CDR2 FQDESV (reference sequence). J was trimmed by 4 bases and V by 5 bases; bases with no gene match: 10. The CDR3 runs to 15 residues.

The chain is built from TRBV11-2 and TRBJ1-2; the match to TRBD1 covers 8 bases. Per the germline V gene, CDR1 is SGHAT and CDR2 is FQNNGV. J was trimmed by 7 bases and V by 2 bases; bases with no gene match: 6. The CDR3 has 14 amino acids. The CDR3 sequence: CASSLQGAPGGYTF. DNA of the CDR3: TGTGCCAGCAGCTTACAGGGGGCTCCCGGTGGCTACACCTTC.

V is TRBV5-6 and J is TRBJ2-2; 7 bases match TRBD1. This CDR3 is built from 15 residues. The germline gives CDR1 SGHDT, CDR2 YYEEEE. Trimming took 2 bases from V and 4 from J; bases not matched to a gene: 5. The CDR3 DNA is TGTGCCAGCAGCTTTTTGGCAGGGGGCACCGGGGAGCTGTTTTTT. Translated: CASSFLAGGTGELFF.

V usage is TRBV6-2 or TRBV6-3 and J usage is TRBJ1-4; TRBD1 might be the D (6 bases). The CDR3 loop spans 15 amino acids. V was clipped by 6 bases and J by 10 bases, with 21 bases between them. CDR1 and CDR2 (germline): MNHEY, SVGEGT. CDR3 sequence: CASSKSEFTGRKLFF. In nucleotides, the CDR3 is TGTGCCAGCAGCAAGTCCGAGTTCACAGGGAGAAAACTGTTTTTT.

V and J are TRBV19 and TRBJ2-1; the D gene is possibly TRBD2 (6 bases). V gave up 5 bases and J gave up 6 bases, with 20 bases separating them. Germline CDR1 LNHDA, CDR2 SQIVND (reference sequence). CDR3 size: 16 residues. The CDR3 is CASSPLGRIGGNEQFF. The CDR3 bases are TGTGCCAGTAGTCCCCTGGGCCGGATCGGGGGCAATGAGCAGTTCTTC.

The J gene is TRBJ2-3, the V gene TRBV30, with D perhaps matching TRBD1 (5 bases). Trimming stripped 4 bases from V and 0 bases from J, with 14 bases between. Germline CDR1 is GTSNPN and CDR2 is SVGIG (reference sequence). There are 15 residues in the CDR3. For the CDR3, the DNA is TGTGCCTGGACTCCGCAAAGGGGCAGCACAGATACGCAGTATTTT. This gives the protein CAWTPQRGSTDTQYF.

The chain uses TRBV27 and TRBJ1-1; the match to TRBD1 covers 8 bases. Trimming cost V 5 bases and J 4 bases; bases outside gene matches: 3. Germline V lookup: CDR1 MNHEY, CDR2 SMNVEV (reference sequence). The CDR3 has 13 amino acids. DNA for the CDR3: TGTGCCAGCAGTAGACAGGGGATCACTGAAGCTTTCTTT. Translating gives CASSRQGITEAFF.

V gene TRBV18 combines with J gene TRBJ2-5; no clear D. Germline V gene lookup returns CDR1 KGHSH and CDR2 LQKENI. Trimming left V 1 base short and J 2 bases short, with 17 bases between. This CDR3 has 17 residues. Written as DNA, the CDR3 is TGTGCCAGCTCACCACAACAACTAACGATAGAACAAGAGACCCAGTACTTC. This translates into CASSPQQLTIEQETQYF. Based on the CDR3 plus reference TRBV18 and TRBJ2-5, the full variable domain is NAGVMQNPRHLVRRRGQEARLRCSPMKGHSHVYWYRQLPEEGLKFMVYLQKENIIDESGMPKERFSAEFPKEGPSILRIQQVVRGDSAAYFCASSPQQLTIEQETQYFGPGTRLLVL.

V usage is TRBV5-8 and J usage is TRBJ1-5; D is possibly TRBD1 (6 bases). With 4 bases removed from V and 6 bases from J, the gap between germline ends came to 14 bases. This CDR3 contains 14 residues. In germline, CDR1 is SGHTS, CDR2 YDEGEE. In nucleotides, the CDR3 is TGTGCCAGCAGCAGCTGGGGGCGCGGTCAGCCCCAGCATTTT. It specifies CASSSWGRGQPQHF. Full variable domain (rest looked up from reference TRBV5-8 and TRBJ1-5): EAGVTQSPTHLIKTRGQQATLRCSPISGHTSVYWYQQALGLGLQFLLWYDEGEERNRGNFPPRFSGRQFPNYSSELNVNALELEDSALYLCASSSWGRGQPQHFGDGTRLSIL.

The chain carries TRBV27 and TRBJ1-1, with D unresolved. The V gene lost 0 bases and the J gene lost 7 bases, with 12 bases spanning the gap. This CDR3 contains 14 residues. Per germline, CDR1 MNHEY and CDR2 SMNVEV (reference sequence). The CDR3 DNA reads as TGTGCCAGCAGTTTATCCGGTCGGGGAGGTGAAGCTTTCTTT. Encoded protein: CASSLSGRGGEAFF.

Written as DNA, the CDR3 is TGTGCCAGTAGTACAGGACAGCCAAACACTGAAGCTTTCTTT. It yields the protein CASSTGQPNTEAFF. This chain links TRBV19 with TRBJ1-1; D is perhaps TRBD1 (6 bases). Deletions cut 4 bases from V and 2 bases from J, with 11 bases between. In germline, CDR1 is LNHDA, CDR2 SQIVND (reference sequence). This CDR3 is 14 amino acids long.

Of note for this clone: At one end the junction does not follow the germline gene, possibly because of a read error. The J gene is TRBJ1-2, the V gene TRBV5-1; unclear D gene. CDR1 is SGHRS and CDR2 is YFSETQ in the germline V gene. The CDR3 contains 15 residues. The CDR3 loop is CASSLAVGSNSGYTF. CDR3 bases: TGCGCCAGCAGCTTGGCCGTGGGGAGTAACTCTGGCTACACCTTC.